The 9 T cell receptor beta chains given below trace back to one sample, sequenced in a study of blood T cell repertoires in COVID-19. Clones were read by immunoSEQ multiplex PCR, and TCRdb kept only the in-frame ones, dropping some. Of 120,000 or so clones in the sample, 71% were seen once. Sequenced sample: peripheral blood. These receptors came from a human donor with acute or convalescent COVID-19. The donor label of this sample is uncertain.

This chain links TRBV3-1 (or the pseudogene TRBV3-2) with TRBJ1-6; D unresolved. Germline V gene sequence: CDR1 LGHDT, CDR2 YNNKEL (reference sequence). Trimming stripped 1 base from V and 6 bases from J, with 19 bases between. CDR3 length equals 18 residues. The CDR3 loop is CASSQGWQQIVTNSPLHF. DNA for the CDR3: TGTGCCAGCAGCCAAGGTTGGCAACAGATAGTAACTAATTCACCCCTCCACTTT.

In nucleotides, the CDR3 is TGTGCCAGTAGTCCCCGGGGGGGGATGAGAGGCTACACCTTC. This codes for CASSPRGGMRGYTF. This chain joins TRBV19 and TRBJ1-2, with TRBD1 as a possible D gene (5 bases). CDR1 and CDR2 from the germline V gene are LNHDA and SQIVND (reference sequence). Trimming left V 5 bases short and J 8 bases short, with 18 bases between. The CDR3 contains 14 residues.

This chain links TRBV7-9 with TRBJ2-3; D gene ambiguous. This CDR3 has 15 amino acids. Trimming took 2 bases from V and 0 from J, leaving 9 bases between them. Germline CDR1 SEHNR, CDR2 FQNEAQ (reference sequence). CDR3 DNA sequence: TGTGCCAGCAGCTTACTAGTTGCTAGCACAGATACGCAGTATTTT. Amino acids: CASSLLVASTDTQYF.

The V and J genes are TRBV5-1 and TRBJ1-3, with a weak D call TRBD1 (6 bases). CDR1 is SGHRS, CDR2 YFSETQ, per germline. The V and J ends lost 4 bases and 0 bases respectively, with 11 bases between them. The CDR3 is 15 residues long. The CDR3 protein is CASSAGAYSGNTIYF. CDR3 nucleotide sequence: TGCGCCAGCAGCGCAGGGGCATACTCTGGAAACACCATATATTTT.

A word on this clone: Other DNA sequences in the sample encode the same CDR3. The chain combines TRBV30 with TRBJ2-5; the D gene is possibly TRBD1 (6 bases). This CDR3 comprises 12 residues. Germline CDR1 is GTSNPN and CDR2 is SVGIG (reference sequence). Trimming took 2 bases from V and 4 from J, leaving 8 bases between them. CDR3 DNA: TGTGCCTGGAGTCTAGGGGGAGAGACCCAGTACTTC. Encoded protein: CAWSLGGETQYF.

The gene calls are TRBV5-1 and TRBJ1-2; tentatively, D is TRBD1 (5 bases). This CDR3 is 14 amino acids long. The germline V and J ends were trimmed by 4 bases and 7 bases, with 17 bases remaining between them. The germline V gene encodes CDR1 SGHRS and CDR2 YFSETQ. As DNA, the CDR3 is TGCGCCAGCAGCGCGGGACCGCTGACGGGTGGCTACACCTTC. Protein product: CASSAGPLTGGYTF.

V gene TRBV10-3 combines with J gene TRBJ1-4; 11 positions agree with TRBD1. CDR1 and CDR2 from the germline V gene are ENHRY and SYGVKD. V lost 6 bases, J lost 1 base, and 4 bases stayed unmatched. CDR3 length: 16 amino acids. The DNA of the CDR3 is TGTGCCATCAGATCGGGGACAGGGGGAACTAATGAAAAACTGTTTTTT. Protein sequence: CAIRSGTGGTNEKLFF.

The J gene is TRBJ2-3, the V gene TRBV7-9; 7 bases are a match to TRBD2. Trimming cost V 0 bases and J 2 bases; bases outside gene matches: 5. Germline V gene sequence: CDR1 SEHNR, CDR2 FQNEAQ (reference sequence). This CDR3 spans 16 amino acids. CDR3 DNA: TGTGCCAGCAGCTTAGCGCGAGCGGGGCACACAGATACGCAGTATTTT. Its protein product is CASSLARAGHTDTQYF.

This rearrangement joins TRBV2 to TRBJ2-7, with D perhaps matching TRBD1 (6 bases). V shed 9 bases and J shed 0 bases, with 12 bases lying between them. Germline assignment: CDR1 SNHLY and CDR2 FYNNEI. The CDR3 contains 13 residues. In DNA form, the CDR3 reads TGTGCCAGTTCGGACAGATACTCCTACGAGCAGTACTTC. Its protein is CASSDRYSYEQYF.